The text below deals with one TCR beta chain. Run at survey level, the immunoSEQ assay was version v3.0. The table came from immunoSEQ multiplex PCR; TCRdb's copy has only in-frame clones and leaves some out. The sample yields tens of thousands of clones, approximately 84% seen once. This specimen comes from a study of long-term antiretroviral therapy in people with HIV. The CDR3 runs to 17 residues. V shed 4 bases and J shed 5 bases, with 23 bases lying between them. In germline, CDR1 is SGHAT, CDR2 FQNNGV. The clonotype comes from a man aged 50-60 years with HIV. The sample in question was unsorted PBMCs, obtained 2 years after starting antiretroviral therapy. The chain links TRBV11-2 to TRBJ1-1; possibly TRBD1 for D (5 bases). The CDR3 DNA sequence: TGTGCCAGCAGCTCAGCAGGGTATTTGGCTAGGGAGACTGAAGCTTTCTTT. Its protein product is CASSSAGYLARETEAFF.